The rows below give T cell receptor beta chains drawn from one sample of a study of shared clonotypes between healthy human individuals. The assay was immunoSEQ multiplex PCR, and TCRdb's table has in-frame clones only and misses some. Found here are millions of clones, 95% of them singletons; the top ten hold 0.13%. Sequencing was done on a sample of naive CD4+ T cells sorted from blood. The receptors were sampled from a man between 18 and 29 years old in good health. CDR3s include the opening cysteine and the closing phenylalanine or tryptophan. A D gene is named only where the DNA matches it firmly. The size field is filled for only some rows; it gives once, few, many or a size class.

clone_size	d_call	v_call	j_call	cdr3_nt	cdr3_aa
-	-	TRBV6-1	TRBJ2-7	TGTGCCAGCAGTGAGAGTGGTCCCCACGAGCAGTACTTC	CASSESGPHEQYF
-	-	TRBV11-2	TRBJ2-3	TGTGCCAGCAGCTTAGGCGTCGGTACGCAGTATTTT	CASSLGVGTQYF
-	-	TRBV6-4	TRBJ1-1	TGTGCCAGCAGGGATCAGGTAAACACTGAAGCTTTCTTT	CASRDQVNTEAFF
once	-	TRBV6-5	TRBJ2-7	TGTGCCAGCAACCCACAGGGAGCGTACGAGCAGTACTTC	CASNPQGAYEQYF
many	-	TRBV14	TRBJ1-1	TGTGCCAGCAGCCGTCAGGGGTCGGTCACTGAAGCTTTCTTT	CASSRQGSVTEAFF
-	-	TRBV5-6	TRBJ2-7	TGTGCCAGCAGCCCTATGGGTAGCGGAAACTCCTACGAGCAGTACTTC	CASSPMGSGNSYEQYF
-	-	TRBV19	TRBJ2-2	TGTGCCAGTAACCCAAAGGGATCCCAGAGCACCGGGGAGCTGTTTTTT	CASNPKGSQSTGELFF
-	-	TRBV6-5	TRBJ2-1	TGTGCCAGCAGTTTTCTTGGGAATGAGCAGTTCTTC	CASSFLGNEQFF
-	-	TRBV18	TRBJ2-7	TGTGCCAGCTCACCTCAGGACGGCTACGAGCAGTACTTC	CASSPQDGYEQYF
-	TRBD1	TRBV4-1	TRBJ1-6	TGCGCCAGCAGCCCGGGGACAGGGACTAATTCACCCCTCCACTTT	CASSPGTGTNSPLHF
-	-	TRBV18	TRBJ2-3	TGTGCCAGCTCACCACTGGACAGCACAGATACGCAGTATTTT	CASSPLDSTDTQYF
-	TRBD1	TRBV5-6	TRBJ2-7	TGTGCCAGCAGCCGCCGTTCGACAGGGTTTTACGAGCAGTACTTC	CASSRRSTGFYEQYF
once	-	TRBV6-6	TRBJ1-5	TGTGCCAGCTCAGAGGGAGGGCCCCAGCATTTT	CASSEGGPQHF
-	-	TRBV7-9	TRBJ2-7	TGTGCCAGCAGCTTGGACCAAACCTACGAGCAGTACTTC	CASSLDQTYEQYF
-	-	TRBV19	TRBJ1-2	TGTGCCAGTAGGCCCGAGAGACGCAACTATGGCTACACCTTC	CASRPERRNYGYTF
-	TRBD2	TRBV6-5	TRBJ2-5	TGTGCCAGCAGTCCCGGGACTAGCGGCCAAGAGACCCAGTACTTC	CASSPGTSGQETQYF
-	-	TRBV2	TRBJ2-7	TGTGCCAGCAGTCCCGAGTGGGGCTACGAGCAGTACTTC	CASSPEWGYEQYF
-	-	TRBV5-6	TRBJ1-1	TGTGCCAGCAGCCTCGCGCACACTGAAGCTTTCTTT	CASSLAHTEAFF
-	-	TRBV28	TRBJ1-2	TGTGCCAGCAGTCTCGTTGAAAGGAACTATGGCTACACCTTC	CASSLVERNYGYTF
once	-	TRBV5-1	TRBJ2-1	TGCGCCAGCAGCGAAGGAGGGCTCTACAATGAGCAGTTCTTC	CASSEGGLYNEQFF
-	TRBD1	TRBV5-1	TRBJ2-7	TGCGCCAGCAGCAGACTGACAGGGGGCGGGTATAAGCAGTACTTC	CASSRLTGGGYKQYF
once	-	TRBV18	TRBJ2-2	TGTGCCAGCTCACCAATAGGAGGGGGCCGCACCGGGGAGCTGTTTTTT	CASSPIGGGRTGELFF
-	-	TRBV10-3	TRBJ1-2	TGTGCCATCAGGGAAAGTGGAGCGAACTATGGCTACACCTTC	CAIRESGANYGYTF
-	-	TRBV27	TRBJ2-1	TGTGCCAGCAGTTTTCCCCTAGGGGAGCAGTTCTTC	CASSFPLGEQFF
-	-	TRBV6-5	TRBJ1-4	TGTGCCAGCAGTTACCTCGGGGCGGGTAATGAAAAACTGTTTTTT	CASSYLGAGNEKLFF
-	TRBD2	TRBV5-1	TRBJ2-3	TGCGCCAGCAGCCCCCTACTAGCGGGGGGGCCAGATACGCAGTATTTT	CASSPLLAGGPDTQYF
once	TRBD2	TRBV7-2	TRBJ2-7	TGTGCCAGCAGCGCCAGGACTAGCGGGAGGGTCGAGCAGTACTTC	CASSARTSGRVEQYF
-	TRBD1	TRBV2	TRBJ2-1	TGTGCCAGCAGTTTGGACAGGGTAGGGAATGAGCAGTTCTTC	CASSLDRVGNEQFF
-	-	TRBV28	TRBJ2-7	TGTGCCATCTCAACTACCAAGTACGAGCAGTACTTC	CAISTTKYEQYF
-	TRBD2	TRBV2	TRBJ2-2	TGTGCCAGCGCGACTAGCGGGGGGACTAGCACCGGGGAGCTGTTTTTT	CASATSGGTSTGELFF
once	-	TRBV18	TRBJ2-2	TGTGCCAGCTCACCTGGCGGGGCGAACACCGGGGAGCTGTTTTTT	CASSPGGANTGELFF
-	-	TRBV11-2	TRBJ2-4	TGTGCCAGCAGCTTAGATAATCGGCTAGGGGACATTCAGTACTTC	CASSLDNRLGDIQYF
once	-	TRBV6-5	TRBJ1-2	TGTGCCAGCAGTTACTCGAACTATGGCTACACCTTC	CASSYSNYGYTF
-	TRBD2	TRBV10-3	TRBJ2-1	TGTGCCATTCGACTAGCGGGCAACAATGAGCAGTTCTTC	CAIRLAGNNEQFF
-	TRBD1	TRBV6-6	TRBJ1-6	TGTGCCAGCAGCCCCACAGGGGGGAATAATTCACCCCTCCACTTT	CASSPTGGNNSPLHF